The next 26 T cell receptor beta chains were all read from a single sample in a study of neurological immune-mediated disorders. From the 5' RACE reads, TCRdb called clonotypes with MiXCR, one entry per CDR3 protein. Here the sample spans some 46,000 distinct CDR3 sequences, around 4.5% being singletons. The sequenced sample was PBMCs. Receptor source: a woman aged 60-75 years with multiple sclerosis.

This clonotype was recorded at least ten times. The CDR3, as DNA: TGTGCCAGCAGCCTGGGACAGCAAAGCATTCAGTACTTC. Encoded protein: CASSLGQQSIQYF. The chain is built from TRBV12-3 or TRBV12-4 and TRBJ2-4; 7 positions agree with TRBD1. This CDR3 region has 13 residues. The J segment lost 9 bases and the V segment lost 6 bases, leaving 8 bases of the junction unmatched.

This clonotype was observed a handful of times. This rearrangement joins TRBV25-1 to TRBJ2-5, with TRBD2 matching over 7 bases. Germline lookup yields CDR1 MGHDK and CDR2 SYGVNS. The CDR3 loop spans 16 amino acids. After removal of 4 bases from V and 0 bases from J, the junction contained 8 bases not matched to a gene. The CDR3 bases are TGTGCCAGCAGTGTCCACTGGGGGGGGAACCAAGAGACCCAGTACTTC. Translated: CASSVHWGGNQETQYF.

This clonotype has at least ten counts. The V gene is TRBV9, the J gene TRBJ2-1; no firm D call. The CDR3 sequence is 14 residues long. V was cut by 0 bases and J by 9 bases, with 13 bases left in between. Germline V gene data show CDR1 as SGDLS and CDR2 as YYNGEE. The CDR3 region has the DNA TGTGCCAGCAGCGTAGACCCCTCCTCGGGTGAGCAGTTCTTC. Translated: CASSVDPSSGEQFF.

This clonotype was seen at least ten times. The chain couples TRBV7-2 to TRBJ2-7, with TRBD1 matching over 8 bases. The CDR3 extends over 13 amino acids. The germline V gene encodes CDR1 SGHTA and CDR2 FQGNSA. The ends lost 5 bases at V and 7 bases at J; junction bases unmatched: 7. The CDR3: CASSPDRVWEQYV. The CDR3 DNA is TGTGCCAGCAGCCCGGACAGGGTGTGGGAGCAGTACGTC.

The genes are TRBV9 and TRBJ2-1, with D possibly matching TRBD1 (6 bases). CDR1 is SGDLS, CDR2 YYNGEE, per germline. Trimming stripped 3 bases from V and 3 bases from J, with 7 bases between. The CDR3 runs to 13 residues. CDR3 sequence (DNA): TGTGCCAGCAGCGAGACAGGCTACAATGAGCAGTTCTTC. Translation: CASSETGYNEQFF.

The chain is built from TRBV7-2 and TRBJ2-3; 10 bases line up with TRBD2. V was clipped by 5 bases and J by 2 bases; unmatched bases: 4. The CDR3 extends over 15 amino acids. The germline gives CDR1 SGHTA, CDR2 FQGNSA. The CDR3: CASSPSGSYTDTQYF. The CDR3 DNA is TGTGCCAGCAGCCCTAGCGGGAGTTACACAGATACGCAGTATTTT.

This clonotype turned up a few times. This chain links TRBV7-7 with TRBJ2-1; 7 bases match TRBD2. This CDR3 is built from 16 residues. Per the germline V gene, CDR1 is SSHAT and CDR2 is FNYEAQ (reference sequence). V lost 5 bases to trimming and J lost 0 bases; unmatched junction nucleotides: 7. The CDR3 coding sequence is TGTGCCAGCAGCGCCCGAGCGGGAAGCTCCTACAATGAGCAGTTCTTC. Protein product: CASSARAGSSYNEQFF.

This clonotype has a count of ten or more. The chain combines TRBV3-1 with TRBJ2-3; no firm D call. From germline, CDR1 is LGHDT and CDR2 YNNKEL (reference sequence). Trimming cost V 0 bases and J 3 bases, with 7 bases left between them. The length of the CDR3 is 14 residues. CDR3 DNA sequence: TGTGCCAGCAGCCAAGACGTCCAGACAGATACGCAGTATTTT. Protein: CASSQDVQTDTQYF.

V gene TRBV27 combines with J gene TRBJ2-3; D is undetermined. CDR1 is MNHEY and CDR2 is SMNVEV in the germline V gene (reference sequence). Trimming stripped 2 bases from V and 7 bases from J, with 7 bases between. The CDR3 length is 12 residues. The CDR3 DNA follows: TGTGCCAGCAGTTTACAGGAGAATACGCAGTATTTT. This gives the protein CASSLQENTQYF.

The rearrangement links TRBV6-5 to TRBJ2-3; 9 bases are a match to TRBD1. Germline CDR1 and CDR2: MNHEY and SVGAGI. The CDR3 totals 15 residues. V lost 2 bases to trimming and J lost 4 bases; unmatched junction nucleotides: 4. The CDR3 loop is CASSYGTGTPDTQYF. CDR3 sequence (DNA): TGTGCCAGCAGTTACGGGACAGGGACCCCAGATACGCAGTATTTT.

This clonotype was found many times. V is TRBV7-2 and J is TRBJ1-1; D is possibly TRBD1 (6 bases). The germline V and J ends were trimmed by 5 bases and 7 bases, with 17 bases remaining between them. CDR1 and CDR2 (germline): SGHTA, FQGNSA. This CDR3 contains 14 residues. CDR3 sequence: CASSLLGGSGEAFF. As DNA, the CDR3 is TGTGCCAGCAGCCTACTAGGGGGGTCCGGTGAAGCTTTCTTT.

This clonotype was seen ten or more times. At one of its ends the junction is not consistent with the germline gene, which may arise from a read error. The genes are TRBV20-1 and TRBJ1-5; TRBD1 aligns across 7 bases. This CDR3 contains 13 residues. Germline-derived CDR1 and CDR2 are DFQATT and SNEGSKA (reference sequence). The CDR3 DNA sequence: TGCAGTGCTAGGAACAGGGGCGATCAGCCCCAGAATTTT. It encodes CSARNRGDQPQNF.

This clonotype was observed many times. V gene TRBV20-1 combines with J gene TRBJ2-3; 10 nucleotides match TRBD2. Germline V CDR1 and CDR2: DFQATT, SNEGSKA (reference sequence). CDR3 length: 14 residues. V was pared by 6 bases and J by 0 bases, with 3 bases of the junction left unmatched. CDR3 amino acids: CSAGLASSTDTQYF. The CDR3 DNA reads TGCAGTGCGGGACTAGCGTCAAGCACAGATACGCAGTATTTT.

The sample holds many counts of this clonotype. The chain couples TRBV21-1 to TRBJ1-1. TRBV21-1 is annotated as a pseudogene. This CDR3 has 11 amino acids. CDR3: CASSQFTEAFF. CDR3 sequence (DNA): TGTGCCAGCAGCCAATTCACTGAAGCTTTCTTT.

This clonotype was recorded at least ten times. The chain links TRBV14 to TRBJ2-3; D not resolved. The CDR3 is 17 amino acids. The V gene's germline CDR1 is SGHDN and CDR2 FVKESK. Trimming removed 0 bases at V and 1 base at J, with 14 bases between. The CDR3 DNA reads as TGTGCCAGCAGCCAAGACGCCCCCGCATGGGGCACAGATACGCAGTATTTT. Protein: CASSQDAPAWGTDTQYF.

This clonotype was counted at least ten times. This rearrangement joins TRBV6-5 to TRBJ2-1, with TRBD2 matching 13 bases. Trimming removed 5 bases from V and 9 bases from J; junction bases left unmatched: 4. The germline V gene encodes CDR1 MNHEY and CDR2 SVGAGI. The length of the CDR3 is 14 residues. CDR3 sequence (DNA): TGTGCCAGCAGTCCGTGGACTAGCGGGAGTGAGCAGTTCTTC. This gives the protein CASSPWTSGSEQFF.

This clonotype was found many times. The genes are TRBV6-2 or TRBV6-3 and TRBJ1-2; TRBD1 is a possible D gene (5 bases). The V end was cut by 2 bases, the J end by 6 bases, with 10 bases between. Germline CDR1 and CDR2: MNHEY and SVGEGT. CDR3 length: 13 amino acids. DNA of the CDR3: TGTGCCAGCAGTTACCTCAGGGAAGATGGCTACACCTTC. Amino acid sequence: CASSYLREDGYTF.

Sample share makes this clonotype medium-sized (0.01 to 0.1%). V gene TRBV20-1 combines with J gene TRBJ2-1; TRBD1 matches 7 bases. V was pared by 0 bases and J by 8 bases, with 4 bases of the junction left unmatched. Germline V CDR1 and CDR2: DFQATT, SNEGSKA (reference sequence). The CDR3 covers 13 residues. The CDR3 DNA sequence: TGCAGTGCTAGAGACTACGGGACAGATGAGCAGTTCTTC. Translation gives CSARDYGTDEQFF.

As concerns this clonotype: One end of the junction is discordant with germline, which a read error may explain. The rearrangement uses TRBV5-5 and TRBJ1-6; D gene unclear. In germline, CDR1 is SGHKS, CDR2 YYEKEE (reference sequence). The CDR3 totals 15 residues. The CDR3 sequence: CASSLDGWESSPLNF. In DNA, the CDR3 is TGTGCCAGCAGCTTGGACGGGTGGGAAAGTTCACCCCTCAACTTT.

This chain connects TRBV10-3 to TRBJ1-6; TRBD1 matches 7 bases. V lost 6 bases to trimming and J lost 6 bases; unmatched junction nucleotides: 5. This CDR3 contains 14 residues. Germline assignment: CDR1 ENHRY and CDR2 SYGVKD. CDR3 protein: CAISDTGANSPLHF. The DNA for the CDR3 is TGTGCCATCAGCGACACAGGGGCTAATTCACCCCTCCACTTT.

This clonotype was detected many times. The chain combines TRBV5-1 with TRBJ2-7; TRBD1 matches at 10 bases. This CDR3 region has 14 residues. In germline, CDR1 is SGHRS, CDR2 YFSETQ. V trimming: 2 bases; J trimming: 4 bases; junction bases outside the gene matches: 3. CDR3 sequence (DNA): TGCGCCAGCAGCTTCGGGACAGGGGATTACGAGCAGTACTTC. It yields the protein CASSFGTGDYEQYF.

This clonotype was found many times. The rearrangement links TRBV5-1 to TRBJ1-1; D is uncertain. V lost 4 bases, J lost 1 base, and 5 bases lay in between. Germline loops: CDR1 SGHRS, CDR2 YFSETQ. CDR3 length: 12 amino acids. The CDR3 reads CASSLRNTEAFF. CDR3 bases: TGCGCCAGCAGCCTAAGGAACACTGAAGCTTTCTTT.

In its sample, this clonotype was seen a few times. V and J are TRBV28 and TRBJ2-3; D possibly corresponds to TRBD2 (5 bases). The germline V gene has CDR1 MDHEN and CDR2 SYDVKM. The CDR3 extends over 14 amino acids. V lost 10 bases and J 2 bases, leaving 16 bases between the germline ends. CDR3 in amino acids: CAISRTGDTDTQYF. In DNA, the CDR3 is TGTGCCATCTCGCGGACTGGCGACACAGATACGCAGTATTTT.

The table lists this clonotype with many counts. This sequence joins TRBV5-1 and TRBJ1-6; weak D call: TRBD1 (6 bases). Trimming shortened V by 7 bases and J by 8 bases, and 13 bases separated the two germline ends. Germline-derived CDR1 and CDR2 are SGHRS and YFSETQ. The CDR3 loop spans 13 amino acids. The CDR3 sequence is CASSEQGDSPLHF. CDR3 nucleotides: TGCGCCAGCTCGGAACAGGGTGATTCACCCCTCCACTTT. Combining the CDR3 with reference TRBV5-1 and TRBJ1-6 gives the whole variable domain KAGVTQTPRYLIKTRGQQVTLSCSPISGHRSVSWYQQTPGQGLQFLFEYFSETQRNKGNFPGRFSGRQFSNSRSEMNVSTLELGDSALYLCASSEQGDSPLHFGNGTRLTVT.

This clonotype was counted at least ten times. This sequence joins TRBV7-2 and TRBJ1-2; D remains ambiguous. CDR1 and CDR2 from the germline V gene are SGHTA and FQGNSA. The CDR3 extends over 12 amino acids. V lost 2 bases and J lost 4, with 5 bases in between. The CDR3 bases are TGTGCCAGCAGCTTACCGGGCTATGGCTACACCTTC. Its translation: CASSLPGYGYTF. The full variable domain, completed using reference TRBV7-2 and TRBJ1-2, is GAGVSQSPSNKVTEKGKDVELRCDPISGHTALYWYRQSLGQGLEFLIYFQGNSAPDKSGLPSDRFSAERTGGSVSTLTIQRTQQEDSAVYLCASSLPGYGYTFGSGTRLTVV.

The chain couples TRBV10-3 to TRBJ1-2, with D perhaps TRBD1 (5 bases). The CDR3 has 13 amino acids. Germline V gene sequence: CDR1 ENHRY, CDR2 SYGVKD. V lost 6 bases to trimming and J lost 10 bases, with 18 bases between them. The CDR3 DNA follows: TGTGCCATCAGCGGCCAGGGTTGGGTTGACTACACCTTC. Translation gives CAISGQGWVDYTF.